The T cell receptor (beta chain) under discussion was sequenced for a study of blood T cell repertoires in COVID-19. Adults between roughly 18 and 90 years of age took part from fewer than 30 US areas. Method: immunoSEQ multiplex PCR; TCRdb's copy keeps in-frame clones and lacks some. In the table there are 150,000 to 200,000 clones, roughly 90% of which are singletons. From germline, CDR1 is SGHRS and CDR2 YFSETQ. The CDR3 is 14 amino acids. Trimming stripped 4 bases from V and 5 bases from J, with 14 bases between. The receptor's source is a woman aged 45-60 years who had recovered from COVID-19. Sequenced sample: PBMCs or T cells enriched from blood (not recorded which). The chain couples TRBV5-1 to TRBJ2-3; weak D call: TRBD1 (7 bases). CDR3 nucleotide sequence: TGCGCCAGCAGCCGGGGCAGGGGGGAAGATACGCAGTATTTT. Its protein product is CASSRGRGEDTQYF. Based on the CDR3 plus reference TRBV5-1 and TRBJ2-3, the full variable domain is KAGVTQTPRYLIKTRGQQVTLSCSPISGHRSVSWYQQTPGQGLQFLFEYFSETQRNKGNFPGRFSGRQFSNSRSEMNVSTLELGDSALYLCASSRGRGEDTQYFGPGTRLTVL.